The next 21 T cell receptor beta chains were all read from a single sample in a study of cytomegalovirus exposure and HLA in healthy donors. PCR amplification relied on 60 Vbeta primers (plus 13 Jbeta primers). Only in-frame clones appear in the TCRdb table, and some are missing; sequencing was by immunoSEQ multiplex PCR. The sample has around 120,000 clones, approximately 70% seen once; the top ten hold roughly 9%. Sequenced: PBMCs. These receptors were obtained from a woman in her forties in good health and CMV-seropositive.

The chain combines TRBV7-2 with TRBJ2-7; possible D gene TRBD2, 7 bases. Trimming shortened V by 4 bases and J by 3 bases, and 16 bases separated the two germline ends. Germline V gives CDR1 SGHTA, CDR2 FQGNSA. The CDR3 extends over 15 amino acids. The CDR3, as DNA: TGTGCCAGCAGCTCCCGAGGGGGGGCCATCTACGAGCAGTACTTC. As protein: CASSSRGGAIYEQYF.

The gene calls are TRBV11-2 and TRBJ2-7, with 7 bases that match TRBD1. The J segment lost 4 bases and the V segment lost 5 bases, leaving 14 bases of the junction unmatched. The CDR3 consists of 16 residues. Per germline, CDR1 SGHAT and CDR2 FQNNGV. The CDR3 DNA is TGTGCCAGCAGCAAAAGGGGTAGGGGGCGAGAATACGAGCAGTACTTC. Its protein product is CASSKRGRGREYEQYF.

This clone has just one count. The rearrangement links TRBV28 to TRBJ2-7; 8 bases match TRBD1. The CDR3 is made up of 15 amino acids. In germline, CDR1 is MDHEN, CDR2 SYDVKM. Trimming removed 4 bases from V and 2 bases from J; junction bases left unmatched: 7. CDR3 amino acids: CASSSPTGDPYEQYF. CDR3 DNA: TGTGCCAGCAGTTCCCCGACAGGGGACCCCTACGAGCAGTACTTC.

V usage is TRBV19 and J usage is TRBJ1-1; D unresolved. Germline CDR1 is LNHDA and CDR2 is SQIVND (reference sequence). With 8 bases removed from V and 4 bases from J, the gap between germline ends came to 17 bases. This CDR3 has 14 amino acids. The CDR3 reads CASSKGGYGTEAFF. The DNA of the CDR3 is TGTGCCAGTTCGAAGGGAGGGTATGGCACTGAAGCTTTCTTT.

The rearrangement links TRBV5-1 to TRBJ1-1; D uncertain. This CDR3 is built from 17 residues. Trimming shortened V by 1 base and J by 7 bases, and 23 bases separated the two germline ends. Germline loops: CDR1 SGHRS, CDR2 YFSETQ. The CDR3 reads CASSLMSVTLSRYEAFF. CDR3 bases: TGCGCCAGCAGCTTGATGTCGGTAACGCTTTCTCGGTATGAAGCTTTCTTT.

This chain uses TRBV7-2 with TRBJ1-1; tentative D call: TRBD1 (5 bases). CDR1 SGHTA and CDR2 FQGNSA come from the germline V gene. CDR3 length: 15 residues. Trimming removed 5 bases at V and 0 bases at J, with 13 bases between. For the CDR3, the DNA is TGTGCCAGCAGCATGAACTTAGGGGTGAACACTGAAGCTTTCTTT. Its translation is CASSMNLGVNTEAFF.

The chain combines TRBV4-3 with TRBJ2-3; D is ambiguous. The CDR3 has 13 amino acids. Trimming cost V 0 bases and J 3 bases, with 4 bases left between them. CDR1 and CDR2 (germline): LGHNA, YSLEER. The CDR3 sequence: CASSQDPTDTQYF. CDR3 nucleotides: TGCGCCAGCAGCCAAGATCCGACAGATACGCAGTATTTT.

The V gene is TRBV4-3, the J gene TRBJ1-5; D remains unclear. Trimming took off 0 bases at V and 3 bases at J, with 12 bases between the two ends. Germline V gene data show CDR1 as LGHNA and CDR2 as YSLEER. The CDR3 runs to 16 residues. The DNA for the CDR3 is TGCGCCAGCAGCCAAGATTGGCGGCAGCTCAATCAGCCCCAGCATTTT. Translating gives CASSQDWRQLNQPQHF.

The rearrangement uses TRBV27 and TRBJ2-1; TRBD1 is a possible D gene (6 bases). The V and J ends lost 8 bases and 7 bases respectively, with 18 bases between them. From germline, CDR1 is MNHEY and CDR2 SMNVEV (reference sequence). The CDR3 runs to 14 residues. The chain's CDR3 is CASLPESQGNEQFF. The CDR3, as DNA: TGTGCCAGCTTACCCGAATCCCAGGGGAATGAGCAGTTCTTC.

V and J are TRBV7-9 and TRBJ1-2; TRBD1 aligns across 7 bases. The CDR3 has 13 residues. The junction had 10 bases not matched to a gene; V was cut back by 7 bases and J by 8 bases. Germline-derived CDR1 and CDR2 are SEHNR and FQNEAQ (reference sequence). The CDR3: CASTDANRGGYTF. Here the CDR3 DNA reads TGTGCCAGCACCGACGCTAACAGGGGCGGCTACACCTTC. The variable domain in full, with the rest retrieved from reference TRBV7-9 and TRBJ1-2, is DTGVSQNPRHKITKRGQNVTFRCDPISEHNRLYWYRQTLGQGPEFLTYFQNEAQLEKSRLLSDRFSAERPKGSFSTLEIQRTEQGDSAMYLCASTDANRGGYTFGSGTRLTVV.

The CDR3 loop reads CASSLRGGHTEAFF. CDR3 in DNA: TGTGCCAGCAGTTTAAGGGGTGGTCACACTGAAGCTTTCTTT. The chain combines TRBV28 with TRBJ1-1; a weak D match, TRBD1 (5 bases). CDR1 is MDHEN and CDR2 is SYDVKM in the germline V gene. The V end was cut by 2 bases, the J end by 3 bases, with 10 bases between. The CDR3 length is 14 residues.

V usage is TRBV9 and J usage is TRBJ2-7; no clear D. Trimming removed 4 bases at V and 3 bases at J, with 5 bases between. Germline V gene sequence: CDR1 SGDLS, CDR2 YYNGEE. The CDR3 loop spans 11 amino acids. The CDR3 DNA follows: TGTGCCAGCAGCCACATCTACGAGCAGTACTTC. It translates to CASSHIYEQYF.

A few counts support this clone. Other nucleotide sequences in the sample specify the same CDR3. The V gene is TRBV19, the J gene TRBJ1-2; unclear D gene. CDR1 is LNHDA and CDR2 is SQIVND in the germline V gene (reference sequence). The germline V and J ends were trimmed by 4 bases and 4 bases, with 4 bases remaining between them. This CDR3 is 11 amino acids long. CDR3 DNA sequence: TGTGCCAGTAGTACAGGCTATGGCTACACCTTC. Its protein product is CASSTGYGYTF. The full variable domain, in which reference TRBV19 and TRBJ1-2 provide the parts outside the CDR3, is DGGITQSPKYLFRKEGQNVTLSCEQNLNHDAMYWYRQDPGQGLRLIYYSQIVNDFQKGDIAEGYSVSREKKESFPLTVTSAQKNPTAFYLCASSTGYGYTFGSGTRLTVV.

V and J are TRBV29-1 and TRBJ2-1; 7 positions agree with TRBD2. Germline lookup yields CDR1 SQVTM and CDR2 ANQGSEA. With V trimmed by 8 bases and J by 6 bases, 25 bases remained unmatched. The CDR3 is 18 amino acids. The CDR3 sequence is CSSTKLGGSSEGRNEQFF. The CDR3 DNA reads TGCAGCTCAACCAAGCTCGGCGGGAGTTCGGAGGGGCGCAATGAGCAGTTCTTC.

In its sample, this clone was seen a few times. The chain links TRBV6-4 to TRBJ1-2, with 7 bases fitting TRBD1. Per germline, CDR1 MRHNA and CDR2 SNTAGT. The V segment lost 8 bases and the J segment 1 base; nucleotides outside the gene matches: 25. The CDR3 is 20 amino acids. CDR3 sequence (DNA): TGTGCCAGCCCGAGTCTTATCTACCAAAAGACCGGGACAGTTAACTATGGCTACACCTTC. The encoded protein is CASPSLIYQKTGTVNYGYTF.

As to this clone: At one end the junction does not follow the germline gene, possibly because of a read error. The chain combines TRBV5-1 with TRBJ2-3, with 9 nucleotides matching TRBD2. This CDR3 is 14 amino acids long. Germline lookup yields CDR1 SGHRS and CDR2 YFSETQ. The CDR3 here is CASTGGGRADAQYF. The CDR3 DNA reads as TGCGCCAGCACTGGGGGCGGGAGGGCAGATGCGCAGTATTTT.

The chain couples TRBV6-6 to TRBJ1-1; 7 bases agree with TRBD1. Trimming took 6 bases from V and 7 from J; bases not matched to a gene: 5. CDR3 length equals 12 residues. Germline loops: CDR1 MNHNY, CDR2 SVGAGI (reference sequence). The CDR3 spells CASSIDRVEAFF. The CDR3 DNA reads as TGTGCCAGCAGCATTGACAGGGTTGAAGCTTTCTTT.

The chain employs TRBV6-5 and TRBJ2-7, with D possibly TRBD2 on 6 matching bases. This CDR3 region has 16 residues. Trimming took off 2 bases at V and 3 bases at J, with 17 bases between the two ends. CDR1 and CDR2 from the germline V gene are MNHEY and SVGAGI. The CDR3 DNA reads as TGTGCCAGCAGTTACCGGCCCCCGGGAGTCCGCTACGAGCAGTACTTC. Translation gives CASSYRPPGVRYEQYF.

V gene TRBV28 combines with J gene TRBJ2-1; tentative D call: TRBD2 (6 bases). The CDR3 covers 14 residues. V was pared by 6 bases and J by 11 bases, with 20 bases between. Germline values: CDR1 MDHEN, CDR2 SYDVKM. The CDR3 sequence is CASRHELADQKQFF. The DNA of the CDR3 is TGTGCCAGCAGACACGAATTAGCGGATCAAAAGCAGTTCTTC.

Only a few counts were recorded for this clone. The chain links TRBV2 to TRBJ1-1; no clear D. V shed 9 bases and J shed 1 base, with 18 bases lying between them. The CDR3 totals 15 residues. Germline-derived CDR1 and CDR2 are SNHLY and FYNNEI. The CDR3 is CASFPEGISNTEAFF. CDR3 in DNA: TGTGCCAGTTTCCCAGAGGGCATTTCGAACACTGAAGCTTTCTTT.

The V gene is TRBV2, the J gene TRBJ1-4, with D uncertain. The V end was cut by 7 bases, the J end by 6 bases, with 18 bases between. CDR1 is SNHLY and CDR2 is FYNNEI in the germline V gene. The CDR3 totals 15 residues. DNA of the CDR3: TGTGCCAGCACCCTAACCCGAGCTGGTGATGAAAAACTGTTTTTT. Translation: CASTLTRAGDEKLFF.